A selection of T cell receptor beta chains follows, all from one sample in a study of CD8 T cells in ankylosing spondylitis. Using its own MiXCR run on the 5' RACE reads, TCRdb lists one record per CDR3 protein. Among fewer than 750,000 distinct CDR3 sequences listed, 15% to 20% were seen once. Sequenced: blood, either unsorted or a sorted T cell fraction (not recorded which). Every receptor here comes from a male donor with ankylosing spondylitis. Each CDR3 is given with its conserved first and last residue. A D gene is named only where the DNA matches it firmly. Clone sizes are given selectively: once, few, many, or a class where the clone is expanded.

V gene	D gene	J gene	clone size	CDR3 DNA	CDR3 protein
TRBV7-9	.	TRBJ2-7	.	TGTGCCAGCAGCTTCGGGGCTAGCTACTTGGACGAGCAGTACTTC	CASSFGASYLDEQYF
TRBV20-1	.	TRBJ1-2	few	TGCAGTGCTAGACCTAGGGGGGAATATGGCTACACCTTC	CSARPRGEYGYTF
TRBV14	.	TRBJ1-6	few	TGTGCCAGCAGCCAAGATGTCGATTCACCCCTCCACTTT	CASSQDVDSPLHF
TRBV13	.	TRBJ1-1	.	TGTGCCAGCAGCTTGGGCAGACCAGTTCGTAGAAACACTGAAGCTTTCTTT	CASSLGRPVRRNTEAFF
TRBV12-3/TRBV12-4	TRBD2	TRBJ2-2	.	TGTGCCAGCAGTTTAGAGGGTAGCGGGGAGTACACCGGGGAGCTGTTTTTT	CASSLEGSGEYTGELFF
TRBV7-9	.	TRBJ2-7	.	TGTGCCAGCAGCTTAGGGAAACTCTACGAGCAGTACTTC	CASSLGKLYEQYF
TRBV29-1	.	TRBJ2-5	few	TGCAGCGTGGGCAGGGAGTTGGGCCAAGAGACCCAGTACTTC	CSVGRELGQETQYF
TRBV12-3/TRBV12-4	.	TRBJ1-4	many	TGTGCCAGCAGTTTCGGCACGGGTAATGAAAAACTGTTTTTT	CASSFGTGNEKLFF
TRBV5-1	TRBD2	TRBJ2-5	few	TGCGCCAGCAGCTTGATGGGGGAGGGCCCAGAGACCCAGTACTTC	CASSLMGEGPETQYF
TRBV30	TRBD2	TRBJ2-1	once	TGTGCCTGGAGCGCGCCCCTCGGGACTAGCGACTACAATGAGCAGTTCTTC	CAWSAPLGTSDYNEQFF
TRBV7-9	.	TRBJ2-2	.	TGTGCCAGCAGCTTCGACAGCCCCGGGGAGCTGTTTTTT	CASSFDSPGELFF
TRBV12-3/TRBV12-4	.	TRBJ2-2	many	TGTGCCAGCAGCCGTCGGCCGGTAGGGACCGGGGAGCTGTTTTTT	CASSRRPVGTGELFF
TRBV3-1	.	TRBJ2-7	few	TGTGCCAGCAGCCAAGATCAACTAGTCCACGAGCAGTACTTC	CASSQDQLVHEQYF
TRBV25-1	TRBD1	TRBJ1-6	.	TGTGCCAGCAGTGAATTCCGGGCAGGGGGTCGATCACCCCTCCACTTT	CASSEFRAGGRSPLHF
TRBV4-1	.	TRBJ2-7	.	TGCGCCAGCAGCCAAGGAGGACTCAGCTCCTACGAGCAGTACTTC	CASSQGGLSSYEQYF
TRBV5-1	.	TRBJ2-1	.	TGCGCCAGCAGCTTGAGGGGCGGTATGGGTGAGCAGTTCTTC	CASSLRGGMGEQFF
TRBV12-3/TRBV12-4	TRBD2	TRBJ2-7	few	TGTGCCAGCAGTTTGGGGGAGGGGACCTACGAGCAGTACTTC	CASSLGEGTYEQYF
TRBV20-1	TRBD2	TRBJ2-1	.	TGCAGTGCCACTCAGAGCGGGAGCGAGCAGTTCTTC	CSATQSGSEQFF
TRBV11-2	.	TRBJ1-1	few	TGTGCCAGCAGCTTAGTCGGCCAAGCAGGGACTGAAGTTTTCTTT	CASSLVGQAGTEVFF
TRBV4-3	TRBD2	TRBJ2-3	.	TGCGCCAGCAGCCAAGATCTCCCAGCGGGAGGAATAGATACGCAGTATTTT	CASSQDLPAGGIDTQYF